The source of this T cell receptor (beta chain) is a study of blood T cell repertoires in COVID-19. This CDR3 is 15 amino acids long. The germline V gene has CDR1 SNHLY and CDR2 FYNNEI. Trimming removed 2 bases at V and 4 bases at J, with 14 bases between. Sequencing was performed with immunoSEQ multiplex PCR; in TCRdb, only in-frame clones are kept and a portion is missing. There are about 230,000 clones in the sample; approximately 88% occur only once, and 27% lies in the top ten. The chain combines TRBV2 with TRBJ1-2; weak D call: TRBD1 (5 bases). The TCR sequence derives from a man between 35 and 55 years old with acute or convalescent COVID-19. Sequencing was performed on peripheral blood. The CDR3 sequence: CASSELTVFSYGYTF. As DNA, the CDR3 is TGTGCCAGCAGTGAACTGACAGTTTTTTCCTATGGCTACACCTTC.